A selection of T cell receptor beta chains follows, all from one sample in a study of cytomegalovirus exposure and HLA in healthy donors. Using immunoSEQ multiplex PCR, the repertoire was profiled, and TCRdb retains in-frame clones only, with some absent. The top ten hold roughly 1.6% of the sample, which has some 150,000 clones, approximately 80% seen once. The specimen sequenced was PBMCs. The source of these receptors is a woman aged 35 to 49 in good health and CMV-seronegative. Both conserved end residues are part of each CDR3. The D gene is left open where the match is weak. Clone size, where shown, is once, few, many, or a class for clones that have expanded.

d_gene: -; j_gene: TRBJ2-3; v_gene: TRBV6-5; abundance: -; CDR3aa: CASSYSGSLGGDTQYF; CDR3nt: TGTGCCAGCAGTTACTCCGGGAGCCTGGGCGGGGATACGCAGTATTTT
d_gene: -; j_gene: TRBJ2-7; v_gene: TRBV18; abundance: -; CDR3aa: CASSREGGSAYEQYF; CDR3nt: TGTGCCAGCTCGAGAGAGGGGGGGTCCGCCTACGAGCAGTACTTC
d_gene: -; j_gene: TRBJ2-7; v_gene: TRBV29-1; abundance: -; CDR3aa: CSVRGPSSYEQYF; CDR3nt: TGCAGCGTCAGGGGTCCCTCCTCCTACGAGCAGTACTTC
d_gene: TRBD2; j_gene: TRBJ2-5; v_gene: TRBV11-2; abundance: once; CDR3aa: CASSQRLAGEETQYF; CDR3nt: TGTGCCAGCAGCCAGAGACTAGCGGGAGAAGAGACCCAGTACTTC
d_gene: -; j_gene: TRBJ2-7; v_gene: TRBV5-4; abundance: once; CDR3aa: CASSLDYNEQYF; CDR3nt: TGTGCCAGCAGCTTGGACTATAACGAGCAGTACTTC
d_gene: TRBD1; j_gene: TRBJ2-2; v_gene: TRBV5-6; abundance: few; CDR3aa: CASSQLGQGATGELFF; CDR3nt: TGTGCCAGCAGCCAGTTGGGGCAGGGGGCAACCGGGGAGCTGTTTTTT
d_gene: -; j_gene: TRBJ2-3; v_gene: TRBV2; abundance: -; CDR3aa: CASVIAAVASDTQYF; CDR3nt: TGTGCCAGCGTAATAGCGGCGGTTGCGTCAGATACGCAGTATTTT
d_gene: TRBD2; j_gene: TRBJ2-6; v_gene: TRBV18; abundance: -; CDR3aa: CASSRKQDLAGYSGANVLTF; CDR3nt: TGTGCCAGCTCCCGAAAGCAAGACCTAGCGGGGTACTCTGGGGCCAACGTCCTGACTTTC
d_gene: -; j_gene: TRBJ1-2; v_gene: TRBV29-1; abundance: -; CDR3aa: CSVERGGYTF; CDR3nt: TGCAGCGTTGAACGGGGTGGCTACACCTTC
d_gene: -; j_gene: TRBJ1-4; v_gene: TRBV21-1; abundance: -; CDR3aa: CASIGQGTNEKLFF; CDR3nt: TGTGCCAGCATAGGACAGGGAACTAATGAAAAACTGTTTTTT
d_gene: -; j_gene: TRBJ2-7; v_gene: TRBV18; abundance: -; CDR3aa: CASSPGAGPYEQYF; CDR3nt: TGTGCCAGCTCACCAGGCGCAGGTCCCTACGAGCAGTACTTC
d_gene: TRBD1; j_gene: TRBJ1-1; v_gene: TRBV5-1; abundance: -; CDR3aa: CASSWTGTNTEAFF; CDR3nt: TGCGCCAGCAGCTGGACAGGGACGAACACTGAAGCTTTCTTT
d_gene: TRBD2; j_gene: TRBJ2-7; v_gene: TRBV10-2; abundance: -; CDR3aa: CASGGRAAQSHEQYF; CDR3nt: TGCGCCAGCGGGGGGAGGGCGGCACAGTCCCACGAGCAGTACTTC
d_gene: -; j_gene: TRBJ2-7; v_gene: TRBV5-4; abundance: -; CDR3aa: CASSLQGYEQYF; CDR3nt: TGTGCCAGCAGCTTACAGGGTTACGAGCAGTACTTC
d_gene: TRBD1; j_gene: TRBJ1-1; v_gene: TRBV7-9; abundance: few; CDR3aa: CASSLAGTGGFMNTEAFF; CDR3nt: TGTGCCAGCAGCTTAGCGGGGACAGGGGGCTTTATGAACACTGAAGCTTTCTTT
d_gene: -; j_gene: TRBJ2-3; v_gene: TRBV29-1; abundance: -; CDR3aa: CSAPFGTYTDTQYF; CDR3nt: TGCAGCGCACCTTTTGGTACCTACACAGATACGCAGTATTTT
d_gene: -; j_gene: TRBJ1-5; v_gene: TRBV19; abundance: few; CDR3aa: CASSIRWAALGDSNQPQHF; CDR3nt: TGTGCCAGTAGTATACGGTGGGCCGCCCTGGGCGATAGCAATCAGCCCCAGCATTTT
d_gene: -; j_gene: TRBJ1-3; v_gene: TRBV2; abundance: -; CDR3aa: CASRRGSGNTIYF; CDR3nt: TGTGCCAGCCGTCGAGGGTCTGGAAACACCATATATTTT
d_gene: -; j_gene: TRBJ1-5; v_gene: TRBV2; abundance: -; CDR3aa: CASSEQVGDQPQHF; CDR3nt: TGTGCCAGCAGTGAACAGGTAGGGGATCAGCCCCAGCATTTT
d_gene: TRBD1; j_gene: TRBJ1-2; v_gene: TRBV5-4; abundance: few; CDR3aa: CASSLDQGAYGYTF; CDR3nt: TGTGCCAGCAGCTTGGACCAGGGGGCCTATGGCTACACCTTC
d_gene: -; j_gene: TRBJ1-2; v_gene: TRBV19; abundance: -; CDR3aa: CASSIVPDSHGYTF; CDR3nt: TGTGCCAGTAGTATAGTTCCTGACAGCCACGGCTACACCTTC
d_gene: -; j_gene: TRBJ1-2; v_gene: TRBV6-5; abundance: -; CDR3aa: CASSYSTARVGGYTF; CDR3nt: TGTGCCAGCAGTTACTCGACCGCGAGGGTCGGGGGCTACACCTTC
d_gene: -; j_gene: TRBJ2-3; v_gene: TRBV7-9; abundance: -; CDR3aa: CASSPTGATQYF; CDR3nt: TGTGCCAGCAGCCCGACTGGGGCTACGCAGTATTTT
d_gene: -; j_gene: TRBJ2-7; v_gene: TRBV6-5; abundance: -; CDR3aa: CASSYSVGPDGYEQYF; CDR3nt: TGTGCCAGCAGTTATTCGGTGGGGCCGGACGGCTACGAGCAGTACTTC
d_gene: -; j_gene: TRBJ2-7; v_gene: TRBV28; abundance: -; CDR3aa: CASSFSGTRYEQYF; CDR3nt: TGTGCCAGCAGTTTCTCCGGGACACGCTACGAGCAGTACTTC
d_gene: -; j_gene: TRBJ2-5; v_gene: TRBV29-1; abundance: -; CDR3aa: CSVADPAQYF; CDR3nt: TGCAGCGTTGCCGATCCGGCCCAGTACTTC
d_gene: TRBD2; j_gene: TRBJ2-3; v_gene: TRBV27; abundance: -; CDR3aa: CASSLLAGGGPYTQYF; CDR3nt: TGTGCCAGCAGTTTACTAGCGGGAGGGGGGCCTTATACGCAGTATTTT
d_gene: TRBD1; j_gene: TRBJ2-7; v_gene: TRBV18; abundance: -; CDR3aa: CASSPAGTGLYEQYF; CDR3nt: TGTGCCAGCTCACCCGCCGGGACAGGGTTATACGAGCAGTACTTC
d_gene: TRBD2; j_gene: TRBJ2-3; v_gene: TRBV2; abundance: -; CDR3aa: CASRTTSGVNTQYF; CDR3nt: TGTGCCAGCAGGACGACTAGCGGGGTAAATACGCAGTATTTT
d_gene: TRBD1; j_gene: TRBJ2-7; v_gene: TRBV9; abundance: -; CDR3aa: CASSRDSSYEQYF; CDR3nt: TGTGCCAGCAGCCGGGACAGTTCCTACGAGCAGTACTTC
d_gene: TRBD2; j_gene: TRBJ2-3; v_gene: TRBV10-2; abundance: -; CDR3aa: CASMKLAGGWTDTQYF; CDR3nt: TGCGCCAGCATGAAACTAGCGGGGGGATGGACAGATACGCAGTATTTT
d_gene: -; j_gene: TRBJ1-1; v_gene: TRBV5-4; abundance: -; CDR3aa: CASSFTARGNTEAFF; CDR3nt: TGTGCCAGCAGCTTTACCGCCCGGGGAAACACTGAAGCTTTCTTT
d_gene: -; j_gene: TRBJ2-7; v_gene: TRBV7-9; abundance: -; CDR3aa: CSSSLKREYEQYF; CDR3nt: TGTTCCAGCAGCTTAAAGAGGGAGTACGAGCAGTACTTC
d_gene: -; j_gene: TRBJ1-3; v_gene: TRBV30; abundance: -; CDR3aa: CAWSLGNTIYF; CDR3nt: TGTGCCTGGAGTCTAGGAAACACCATATATTTT
d_gene: TRBD1; j_gene: TRBJ1-2; v_gene: TRBV6-5; abundance: -; CDR3aa: CASSYSRGAYGYTF; CDR3nt: TGTGCCAGCAGTTACTCCAGGGGGGCCTATGGCTACACCTTC
d_gene: -; j_gene: TRBJ1-3; v_gene: TRBV28; abundance: -; CDR3aa: CASTLPGEVAGNTIYF; CDR3nt: TGTGCCAGCACCCTCCCCGGGGAGGTTGCTGGAAACACCATATATTTT
d_gene: TRBD1; j_gene: TRBJ1-2; v_gene: TRBV28; abundance: -; CDR3aa: CASSLGQGIWSGYTF; CDR3nt: TGTGCCAGCAGTTTGGGACAGGGTATTTGGTCTGGCTACACCTTC
d_gene: -; j_gene: TRBJ2-5; v_gene: TRBV4-1; abundance: -; CDR3aa: CASSQGQVRETQYF; CDR3nt: TGCGCCAGCAGCCAAGGACAAGTTCGCGAGACCCAGTACTTC
d_gene: -; j_gene: TRBJ2-7; v_gene: TRBV29-1; abundance: once; CDR3aa: CSVTVHTYEQYF; CDR3nt: TGCAGCGTAACCGTCCACACCTACGAGCAGTACTTC
d_gene: -; j_gene: TRBJ2-7; v_gene: TRBV2; abundance: -; CDR3aa: CASGRGAGYEQYF; CDR3nt: TGTGCCAGCGGCAGGGGTGCTGGCTACGAGCAGTACTTC
d_gene: -; j_gene: TRBJ2-7; v_gene: TRBV30; abundance: -; CDR3aa: CAWSGGDPSGEQYF; CDR3nt: TGTGCCTGGAGTGGCGGAGACCCGTCGGGGGAGCAGTACTTC
d_gene: -; j_gene: TRBJ1-2; v_gene: TRBV5-6; abundance: -; CDR3aa: CASSGRGGWYGYTF; CDR3nt: TGTGCCAGCAGCGGGAGGGGGGGCTGGTATGGCTACACCTTC
d_gene: TRBD1; j_gene: TRBJ1-4; v_gene: TRBV15; abundance: few; CDR3aa: CATSRSAGGYNEKLFF; CDR3nt: TGTGCCACCAGCAGAAGTGCAGGGGGCTATAATGAAAAACTGTTTTTT
d_gene: -; j_gene: TRBJ2-2; v_gene: TRBV7-9; abundance: -; CDR3aa: CASSLVSGNTGELFF; CDR3nt: TGTGCCAGCAGCTTGGTATCAGGCAACACCGGGGAGCTGTTTTTT
d_gene: TRBD1; j_gene: TRBJ2-7; v_gene: TRBV5-1; abundance: -; CDR3aa: CASSPRQGSSYEQYF; CDR3nt: TGCGCCAGCAGCCCCCGACAGGGGAGCTCCTACGAGCAGTACTTC
d_gene: -; j_gene: TRBJ1-3; v_gene: TRBV6-1; abundance: -; CDR3aa: CASSEQGLGSGNTIYF; CDR3nt: TGTGCCAGCAGCGAACAGGGATTGGGCTCTGGAAACACCATATATTTT
d_gene: -; j_gene: TRBJ2-7; v_gene: TRBV5-1; abundance: -; CDR3aa: CASREGGISYEQYF; CDR3nt: TGCGCCAGCAGGGAAGGGGGAATCTCCTACGAGCAGTACTTC